This T cell receptor (beta chain) originates from a study of T cell responses to AZD1222 COVID-19 vaccine. Timing groups of about 4 and about 12 weeks for second doses were pooled. This CDR3 comprises 15 residues. The germline CDR1 and CDR2 sequences are SGHNT and YYREEE (reference sequence). The V end was cut by 3 bases, the J end by 2 bases, with 14 bases between. Concerning this clone: Its antigen is not known.

Clones were read by immunoSEQ multiplex PCR, and TCRdb kept only the in-frame ones, dropping some. This sample carries 70,000 to 95,000 clones, just over 85% of them seen once, and the ten largest clones take roughly 5.6%. General study results and limits: Spike was spanned by vaccine-associated CD4 TCRs, with dominance at 160-218 and 743-854. Vaccination with two AZD1222 doses was followed by a rise in Spike-specific TCR breadth and depth.

The sample here was peripheral blood, taken 28 days after the second AZD1222 dose. V gene TRBV5-4 combines with J gene TRBJ2-5, with D perhaps matching TRBD2 (5 bases). This TCR was recovered from an adult who received the AZD1222 COVID-19 vaccine. CDR3 region: CASSSVLRDQETQYF. As DNA, the CDR3 is TGTGCCAGCAGCTCCGTCTTGAGGGATCAAGAGACCCAGTACTTC.